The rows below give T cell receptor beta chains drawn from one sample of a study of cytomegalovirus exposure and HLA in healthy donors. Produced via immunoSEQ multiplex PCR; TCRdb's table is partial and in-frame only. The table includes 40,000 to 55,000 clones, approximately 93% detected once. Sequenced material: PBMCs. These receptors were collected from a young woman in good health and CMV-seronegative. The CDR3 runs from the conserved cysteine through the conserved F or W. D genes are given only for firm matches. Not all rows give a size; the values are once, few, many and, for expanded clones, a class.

DNA: TGTGCCAGCAGTTACTCGAGGTCAGGGGCAAATGAGCAGTTCTTC
CDR3: CASSYSRSGANEQFF
V: TRBV6-5
size: .
J: TRBJ2-1
D: .

DNA: TGTGCCACCAGCAGGAGTGTGGGGGGGGAGACCCAGTACTTC
CDR3: CATSRSVGGETQYF
V: TRBV15
size: .
J: TRBJ2-5
D: TRBD2

DNA: TGCAGCGTCGGGGACAACAATGAGCAGTTCTTC
CDR3: CSVGDNNEQFF
V: TRBV29-1
size: once
J: TRBJ2-1
D: .

DNA: TGTGCCAGCAGTGGGACATTGAACACTGAAGCTTTCTTT
CDR3: CASSGTLNTEAFF
V: TRBV6-1
size: once
J: TRBJ1-1
D: .

DNA: TGTGCCAGCTCCATGGGGGCAGGGGGCACCTCTGGGGCCAACGTCCTGACTTTC
CDR3: CASSMGAGGTSGANVLTF
V: TRBV5-4
size: .
J: TRBJ2-6
D: TRBD1

DNA: TGTGCCAGCAGCCCAGGAGGCGCTAACCGGGAGCTGTTTTTT
CDR3: CASSPGGANRELFF
V: TRBV11-2
size: .
J: TRBJ2-2
D: .

DNA: TGTGCCAGCAGCTTAGCTAGCGGGGGGGCCGGGGAGCAGTTCTTC
CDR3: CASSLASGGAGEQFF
V: TRBV7-2
size: .
J: TRBJ2-1
D: TRBD2

DNA: TGTGCCAGCAGTAGTCCCCGGGACTCTGGAAACACCATATATTTT
CDR3: CASSSPRDSGNTIYF
V: TRBV6-5
size: .
J: TRBJ1-3
D: .

DNA: TGTGCCAGCAGCCAAGTATCAGGACAGGGACCCAACTACTACGAGCAGTACTTC
CDR3: CASSQVSGQGPNYYEQYF
V: TRBV14
size: .
J: TRBJ2-7
D: TRBD1

DNA: TGCAGCGTGGCTGAACAGGCCACTCTGGACACCATATATTTT
CDR3: CSVAEQATLDTIYF
V: TRBV29-1
size: .
J: TRBJ1-3
D: .

DNA: TGCGCCAGCAGCCCTCTGGGACTAGCGGGAAGGGAGCAGTTCTTC
CDR3: CASSPLGLAGREQFF
V: TRBV4-1
size: few
J: TRBJ2-1
D: TRBD2

DNA: TGTGCCAGCAGCTTAGCGGGACTAGCGGAGGCAGCCAAAAACATTCAGTACTTC
CDR3: CASSLAGLAEAAKNIQYF
V: TRBV7-2
size: .
J: TRBJ2-4
D: TRBD2

DNA: TGTGCCAGCAGTGAAGGGGGCCTATATGGCTACACCTTC
CDR3: CASSEGGLYGYTF
V: TRBV2
size: .
J: TRBJ1-2
D: .

DNA: TGTGCCAGCAGCCGGACGACGGGGAATGAGCAGTTCTTC
CDR3: CASSRTTGNEQFF
V: TRBV13
size: once
J: TRBJ2-1
D: .

DNA: TGTGCCAGCAGCGGGAGACAGGTGGGGAACACTGAAGCTTTCTTT
CDR3: CASSGRQVGNTEAFF
V: TRBV5-4
size: .
J: TRBJ1-1
D: .

DNA: TGTGCCAGCAGTGAAACCGGGACAGGGAGCCGGCAGCAGTACTTC
CDR3: CASSETGTGSRQQYF
V: TRBV6-1
size: few
J: TRBJ2-7
D: TRBD1

DNA: TGTGCCAGCAGCTTAGCTGGCCCAAATACTGAAGCTTTCTTT
CDR3: CASSLAGPNTEAFF
V: TRBV7-8
size: once
J: TRBJ1-1
D: .

DNA: TGTGCCAGCAGCCTTGGTACAAGGACAGATTATGAAAAACTGTTTTTT
CDR3: CASSLGTRTDYEKLFF
V: TRBV7-9
size: once
J: TRBJ1-4
D: .